The 23 T cell receptor beta chains listed next were all sequenced from one sample in a study of OX40 agonist ivuxolimab in advanced cancers. The protocol was immunoSEQ multiplex PCR, while the TCRdb copy is restricted to in-frame clones and leaves out a portion. The top ten clones hold 8.5% to 10% of a sample with fewer than 85,000 clones, 92% of them seen once. The sample in question was CD4+ or CD8+ T cells sorted from blood, obtained in a trial of the OX40 agonist ivuxolimab. These TCRs come from an adult with an advanced solid tumor such as melanoma, head and neck, liver or kidney cancer.

This CDR3 reads CASSLGSVPHHEQYF. CDR3 DNA sequence: TGTGCCAGCAGCTTAGGGTCCGTCCCCCACCACGAGCAGTACTTC. This chain links TRBV7-9 with TRBJ2-7; unclear D gene. CDR1 and CDR2 from the germline V gene are SEHNR and FQNEAQ (reference sequence). The CDR3 is 15 residues long. Trimming took off 1 base at V and 5 bases at J, with 15 bases between the two ends. Filled out from reference TRBV7-9 and TRBJ2-7, the complete variable domain reads DTGVSQNPRHKITKRGQNVTFRCDPISEHNRLYWYRQTLGQGPEFLTYFQNEAQLEKSRLLSDRFSAERPKGSFSTLEIQRTEQGDSAMYLCASSLGSVPHHEQYFGPGTRLTVT.

The chain links TRBV5-1 to TRBJ1-1, with D unclear. Germline CDR1 is SGHRS and CDR2 is YFSETQ. The CDR3 loop spans 13 amino acids. Trimming took 1 base from V and 7 from J, leaving 11 bases between them. For the CDR3, the DNA is TGCGCCAGCAGCTTGCCCCCCACGGGTGAAGCTTTCTTT. Translated, it gives CASSLPPTGEAFF. The variable domain in full, with the rest retrieved from reference TRBV5-1 and TRBJ1-1, is KAGVTQTPRYLIKTRGQQVTLSCSPISGHRSVSWYQQTPGQGLQFLFEYFSETQRNKGNFPGRFSGRQFSNSRSEMNVSTLELGDSALYLCASSLPPTGEAFFGQGTRLTVV.

The CDR3 spells CASSLEKSSSYNSPLHF. The CDR3 DNA reads TGTGCCAGCAGTTTAGAGAAGTCGAGCTCCTATAATTCACCCCTCCACTTT. The chain links TRBV27 to TRBJ1-6; D uncertain. This CDR3 has 17 amino acids. The germline V and J ends were trimmed by 2 bases and 0 bases, with 11 bases remaining between them. Germline V gene lookup returns CDR1 MNHEY and CDR2 SMNVEV (reference sequence).

This clone was seen only once. Other DNA sequences in this specimen translate into the identical CDR3. This sequence joins TRBV7-9 and TRBJ1-1; 10 bases are a match to TRBD1. V shed 5 bases and J 6 bases; nucleotides not matched to a gene: 3. Germline values: CDR1 SEHNR, CDR2 FQNEAQ (reference sequence). CDR3 size: 13 residues. The CDR3 sequence: CASSLDRGAEAFF. DNA for the CDR3: TGTGCCAGCAGCCTGGACAGGGGGGCTGAAGCTTTCTTT. The complete variable domain, with remaining parts taken from reference TRBV7-9 and TRBJ1-1, reads DTGVSQNPRHKITKRGQNVTFRCDPISEHNRLYWYRQTLGQGPEFLTYFQNEAQLEKSRLLSDRFSAERPKGSFSTLEIQRTEQGDSAMYLCASSLDRGAEAFFGQGTRLTVV.

The genes are TRBV27 and TRBJ2-1, with 7 bases that match TRBD1. The germline CDR1 and CDR2 sequences are MNHEY and SMNVEV (reference sequence). Trimming at V came to 7 bases and at J to 10 bases, leaving 16 bases not matched to a gene. The CDR3 has 15 residues. CDR3 nucleotides: TGTGCCAGCACCACCCGGGACAGTCAAAACTTAGAGCAGTTCTTC. Its protein is CASTTRDSQNLEQFF.

The V call is TRBV7-2, the J call TRBJ2-2; D may be TRBD2 (6 bases). V was cut by 1 base and J by 4 bases, with 13 bases left in between. The CDR3 is 16 residues long. The germline CDR1 and CDR2 sequences are SGHTA and FQGNSA. CDR3 protein: CASSLVAGSATGELFF. Here the CDR3 DNA reads TGTGCCAGCAGCTTAGTGGCGGGGTCGGCCACCGGGGAGCTGTTTTTT.

This clone was observed a single time. This rearrangement joins TRBV6-1 to TRBJ1-1, with D unclear. V gave up 10 bases and J gave up 10 bases, with 19 bases separating them. The CDR3 spans 12 residues. Germline V lookup: CDR1 MNHNS, CDR2 SASEGT. The CDR3 bases are TGTGCCACCTACGGGTCGGGGAGGGCAGCTTTCTTT. This codes for CATYGSGRAAFF.

In the case of this clone: The sample carries other DNA sequences with the same CDR3. The rearrangement joins TRBV4-1 to TRBJ2-7, with TRBD1 as a possible D gene (6 bases). Trimming shortened V by 0 bases and J by 7 bases, and 13 bases separated the two germline ends. The CDR3 covers 14 residues. Germline CDR1 MGHRA, CDR2 YSYEKL. The CDR3 bases are TGCGCCAGCAGCCAAGACAAGCAGGGGTGGGAGCAGTACTTC. It yields the protein CASSQDKQGWEQYF.

V usage is TRBV5-1 and J usage is TRBJ2-3, with D perhaps being TRBD1 or TRBD2 (5 bases each). The germline V gene encodes CDR1 SGHRS and CDR2 YFSETQ. V was trimmed by 0 bases and J by 3 bases, leaving 14 bases between them. CDR3 length: 16 residues. CDR3 sequence reads: CASSLAGWGITDTQYF. The CDR3 coding sequence is TGCGCCAGCAGCTTGGCCGGATGGGGGATTACAGATACGCAGTATTTT.

The chain uses TRBV27 and TRBJ2-5; 11 bases are a match to TRBD1. The V gene end was trimmed by 4 bases and the J gene end by 0 bases; junction bases not matched to a gene: 7. Germline V gene lookup returns CDR1 MNHEY and CDR2 SMNVEV (reference sequence). The CDR3 loop spans 17 amino acids. The CDR3 region has the DNA TGTGCCAGCAGTTCCCCCCGGACAGGGGGCGACCAAGAGACCCAGTACTTC. This codes for CASSSPRTGGDQETQYF.

This chain links TRBV15 with TRBJ1-5, with unresolved D. The germline gives CDR1 LNHNV, CDR2 YYDKDF (reference sequence). V was trimmed by 3 bases and J by 3 bases, leaving 9 bases between them. The CDR3 has 14 residues. CDR3 bases: TGTGCCACCAGCAGCGGACGGTTCAATCAGCCCCAGCATTTT. Translation gives CATSSGRFNQPQHF.

This clone was counted once. The gene calls are TRBV9 and TRBJ2-3, with a tentative D call TRBD2 (7 bases). V gave up 1 base and J gave up 2 bases, with 14 bases separating them. The CDR3 sequence is 16 residues long. The germline CDR1 and CDR2 sequences are SGDLS and YYNGEE. CDR3: CASSVFAGALTDTQYF. The CDR3 coding sequence is TGTGCCAGCAGCGTATTTGCGGGGGCCCTCACAGATACGCAGTATTTT.

The CDR3 coding sequence is TGTGCCAGCAGCTTCGTGGGTTCGGACTATGGCTACACCTTC. Translating gives CASSFVGSDYGYTF. This chain links TRBV7-9 with TRBJ1-2; D call uncertain. Trimming shortened V by 3 bases and J by 3 bases, and 11 bases separated the two germline ends. Germline V gene lookup returns CDR1 SEHNR and CDR2 FQNEAQ (reference sequence). This CDR3 contains 14 residues.

This clone appeared a few times. The gene calls are TRBV27 and TRBJ1-4; D is unclear. CDR1 MNHEY and CDR2 SMNVEV come from the germline V gene (reference sequence). The V gene lost 3 bases and the J gene lost 7 bases, with 12 bases spanning the gap. This CDR3 region has 14 residues. The CDR3 loop reads CASSFAFRSEKLFF. DNA for the CDR3: TGTGCCAGCAGTTTCGCCTTTCGGAGTGAAAAACTGTTTTTT.

The J gene is TRBJ1-3, the V gene TRBV13, with D unresolved. V was trimmed by 4 bases and J by 3 bases, leaving 13 bases between them. CDR1 is PRHDT, CDR2 FYEKMQ, per germline (reference sequence). This CDR3 spans 15 amino acids. In DNA, the CDR3 is TGTGCCAGCAGCTCGGCAAGCTCGTATGGAAACACCATATATTTT. Protein sequence: CASSSASSYGNTIYF.

The chain uses TRBV7-9 and TRBJ2-7; D unclear. Germline CDR1 reads SEHNR; CDR2 reads FQNEAQ (reference sequence). V was pared by 3 bases and J by 0 bases, with 9 bases between. This CDR3 is built from 14 residues. The CDR3 sequence is CASSLVLRSYEQYF. The CDR3, as DNA: TGTGCCAGCAGCTTGGTTCTCCGCTCCTACGAGCAGTACTTC.

V is TRBV2 and J is TRBJ2-2, with TRBD2 matching over 7 bases. The CDR3 is made up of 14 amino acids. Germline CDR1 SNHLY, CDR2 FYNNEI. CDR3 sequence reads: CATWEGQNTGELFF. The DNA for the CDR3 is TGTGCTACTTGGGAGGGCCAAAACACCGGGGAGCTGTTTTTT.

The chain carries TRBV5-1 and TRBJ2-1; no firm D call. This CDR3 has 12 residues. V lost 0 bases to trimming and J lost 6 bases, with 4 bases between them. Germline V CDR1 and CDR2: SGHRS, YFSETQ. CDR3: CASSLEANEQFF. CDR3 DNA sequence: TGCGCCAGCAGCTTGGAAGCCAATGAGCAGTTCTTC.

The rearrangement uses TRBV6-1 and TRBJ2-7; the D is unclear. The CDR3 is 14 residues long. From germline, CDR1 is MNHNS and CDR2 SASEGT. Trimming removed 2 bases from V and 2 bases from J, with 10 bases in between. The CDR3 sequence: CASSEKTDPYEQYF. The CDR3 region has the DNA TGTGCCAGCAGTGAAAAAACAGATCCCTACGAGCAGTACTTC.

The rearrangement joins TRBV4-1 to TRBJ1-5; TRBD1 is a possible D gene (5 bases). Deletions cut 0 bases from V and 7 bases from J, with 10 bases between. The CDR3 runs to 14 residues. Germline loops: CDR1 MGHRA, CDR2 YSYEKL. In nucleotides, the CDR3 is TGCGCCAGCAGCCAAGATGGGGGGGGACAGCCCCAGCATTTT. Protein sequence: CASSQDGGGQPQHF.

The chain couples TRBV5-1 to TRBJ2-7, with a tentative D call TRBD2 (7 bases). Germline CDR1 reads SGHRS; CDR2 reads YFSETQ. With 2 bases removed from V and 3 bases from J, the gap between germline ends came to 12 bases. The CDR3 is 14 amino acids. CDR3 loop: CASSFRGGVYEQYF. In DNA, the CDR3 is TGCGCCAGCAGCTTTAGGGGGGGTGTCTACGAGCAGTACTTC. The full variable domain, in which reference TRBV5-1 and TRBJ2-7 provide the parts outside the CDR3, is KAGVTQTPRYLIKTRGQQVTLSCSPISGHRSVSWYQQTPGQGLQFLFEYFSETQRNKGNFPGRFSGRQFSNSRSEMNVSTLELGDSALYLCASSFRGGVYEQYFGPGTRLTVT.

This chain joins TRBV6-5 and TRBJ2-7; the D is unclear. This CDR3 region has 14 residues. V shed 1 base and J shed 0 bases, with 7 bases lying between them. In germline, CDR1 is MNHEY, CDR2 SVGAGI. CDR3 residues: CASSYYGPSYEQYF. The CDR3 coding sequence is TGTGCCAGCAGTTACTACGGGCCCTCCTACGAGCAGTACTTC.

The chain carries TRBV27 and TRBJ1-2; D may be TRBD1 (5 bases). The CDR3 runs 14 residues. V lost 0 bases and J 2 bases, leaving 7 bases between the germline ends. Per germline, CDR1 MNHEY and CDR2 SMNVEV (reference sequence). For the CDR3, the DNA is TGTGCCAGCAGTTTATCCGAGGGGAACTATGGCTACACCTTC. This sequence encodes CASSLSEGNYGYTF.